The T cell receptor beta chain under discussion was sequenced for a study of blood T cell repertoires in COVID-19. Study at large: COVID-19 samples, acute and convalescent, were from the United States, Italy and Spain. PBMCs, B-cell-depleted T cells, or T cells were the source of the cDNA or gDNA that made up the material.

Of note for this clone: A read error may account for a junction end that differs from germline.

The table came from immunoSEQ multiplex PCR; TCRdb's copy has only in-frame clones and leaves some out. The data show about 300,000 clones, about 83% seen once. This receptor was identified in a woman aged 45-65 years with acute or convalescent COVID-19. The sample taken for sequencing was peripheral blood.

The CDR3 DNA reads as TGTGCTAGCAGCCCCCAGGGTCGGCAGACCCAGTACTTC. Translation: CASSPQGRQTQYF. The chain recombines TRBV7-7 with TRBJ2-5; TRBD1 is a possible D gene (5 bases). The CDR3 covers 13 residues. CDR1 SSHAT and CDR2 FNYEAQ come from the germline V gene (reference sequence).